Listed here is a single TCR beta chain. The record originates from a study of cytomegalovirus exposure and HLA in healthy donors. Profiled with immunoSEQ multiplex PCR; TCRdb holds only in-frame clones, not every one. This table holds tens of thousands of clones, around 95% found once. This TCR came from a man aged 18 to 29 in good health and CMV-seronegative. Input material: PBMCs.

The CDR3 reads CASSGTSGRSYEQYF. The DNA for the CDR3 is TGTGCCAGCAGTGGGACTAGCGGGAGGTCCTACGAGCAGTACTTC. The chain combines TRBV2 with TRBJ2-7; 14 bases are shared with TRBD2. The trim removed 4 bases at V and 1 base at J, leaving 0 bases unmatched. The germline gives CDR1 SNHLY, CDR2 FYNNEI. The length of the CDR3 is 15 residues.